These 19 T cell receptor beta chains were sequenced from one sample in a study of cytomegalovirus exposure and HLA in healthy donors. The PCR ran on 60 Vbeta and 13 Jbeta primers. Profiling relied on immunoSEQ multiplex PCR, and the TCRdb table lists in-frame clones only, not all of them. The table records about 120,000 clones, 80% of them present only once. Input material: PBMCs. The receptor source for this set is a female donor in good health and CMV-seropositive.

The CDR3 sequence is CASSTPGGVLSNQPQHF. The DNA for the CDR3 is TGTGCCAGTAGTACCCCCGGGGGGGTGTTAAGCAATCAGCCCCAGCATTTT. The chain combines TRBV19 with TRBJ1-5, with D perhaps matching TRBD1 (5 bases). Trimming pared 4 bases from V and 1 base from J, leaving 17 bases between. The CDR3 spans 17 residues. Germline V gene lookup returns CDR1 LNHDA and CDR2 SQIVND (reference sequence).

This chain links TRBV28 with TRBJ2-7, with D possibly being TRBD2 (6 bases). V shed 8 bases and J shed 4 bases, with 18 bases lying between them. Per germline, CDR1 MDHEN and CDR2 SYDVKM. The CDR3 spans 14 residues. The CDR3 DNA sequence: TGTGCCAGCCGACTAGGGACGGATGATTACGAGCAGTACTTC. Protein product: CASRLGTDDYEQYF.

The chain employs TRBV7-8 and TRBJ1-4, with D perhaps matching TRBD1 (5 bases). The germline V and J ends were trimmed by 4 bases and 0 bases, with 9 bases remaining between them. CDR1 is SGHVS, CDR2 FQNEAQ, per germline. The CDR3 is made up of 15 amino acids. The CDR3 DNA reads TGTGCCAGCAGCTCGGAGACAGCAACTAATGAAAAACTGTTTTTT. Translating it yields CASSSETATNEKLFF.

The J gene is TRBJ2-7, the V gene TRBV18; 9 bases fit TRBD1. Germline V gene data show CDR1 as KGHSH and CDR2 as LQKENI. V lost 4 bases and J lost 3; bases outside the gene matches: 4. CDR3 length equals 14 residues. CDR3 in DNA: TGTGCCAGCTCACTAGGGACAGGGAGCTACGAGCAGTACTTC. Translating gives CASSLGTGSYEQYF.

The CDR3 is CAISGGNGAVNTEAFF. Written as DNA, the CDR3 is TGTGCCATCAGTGGAGGCAATGGAGCTGTGAACACTGAAGCTTTCTTT. The chain combines TRBV10-3 with TRBJ1-1; D is ambiguous. V gave up 4 bases and J gave up 0 bases, with 15 bases separating them. The CDR3 is 16 residues long. Germline CDR1 reads ENHRY; CDR2 reads SYGVKD.

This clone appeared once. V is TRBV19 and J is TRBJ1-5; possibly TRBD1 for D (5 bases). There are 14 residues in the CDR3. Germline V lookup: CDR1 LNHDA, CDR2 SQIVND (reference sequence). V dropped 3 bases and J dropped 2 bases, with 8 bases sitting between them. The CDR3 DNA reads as TGTGCCAGTAGTATTTCCAGGGGCAATCAGCCCCAGCATTTT. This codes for CASSISRGNQPQHF.

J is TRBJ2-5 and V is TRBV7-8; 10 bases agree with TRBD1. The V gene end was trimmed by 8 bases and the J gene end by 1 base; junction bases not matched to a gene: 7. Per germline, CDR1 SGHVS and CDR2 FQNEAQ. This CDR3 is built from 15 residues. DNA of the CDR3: TGTGCCAGCCTTCCGGGACAGGGGCCCCAAGAGACCCAGTACTTC. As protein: CASLPGQGPQETQYF.

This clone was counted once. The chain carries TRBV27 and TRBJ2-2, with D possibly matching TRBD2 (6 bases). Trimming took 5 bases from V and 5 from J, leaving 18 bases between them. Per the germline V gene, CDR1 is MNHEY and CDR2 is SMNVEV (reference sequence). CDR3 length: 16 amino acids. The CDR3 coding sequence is TGTGCCAGCAGTACCTGGAGGCGGGGCGGGACCGGGGAGCTGTTTTTT. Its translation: CASSTWRRGGTGELFF.

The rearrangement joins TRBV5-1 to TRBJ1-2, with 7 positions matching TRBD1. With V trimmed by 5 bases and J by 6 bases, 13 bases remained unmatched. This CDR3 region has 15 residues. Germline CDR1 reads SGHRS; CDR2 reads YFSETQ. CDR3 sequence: CASRPFTGVMDGYTF. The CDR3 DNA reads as TGCGCCAGCAGACCATTCACAGGGGTTATGGATGGCTACACCTTC.

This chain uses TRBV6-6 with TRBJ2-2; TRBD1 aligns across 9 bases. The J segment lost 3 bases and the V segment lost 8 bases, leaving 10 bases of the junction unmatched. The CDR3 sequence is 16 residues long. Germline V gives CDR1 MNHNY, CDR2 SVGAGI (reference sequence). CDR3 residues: CASCPGTGLYTGELFF. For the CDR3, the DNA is TGTGCCAGCTGCCCCGGGACAGGGCTTTACACCGGGGAGCTGTTTTTT.

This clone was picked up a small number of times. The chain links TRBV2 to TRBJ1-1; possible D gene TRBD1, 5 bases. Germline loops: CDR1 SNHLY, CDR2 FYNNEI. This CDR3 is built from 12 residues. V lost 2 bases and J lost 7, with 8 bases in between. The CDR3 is CASSEQGGEAFF. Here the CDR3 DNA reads TGTGCCAGCAGTGAACAGGGTGGTGAAGCTTTCTTT.

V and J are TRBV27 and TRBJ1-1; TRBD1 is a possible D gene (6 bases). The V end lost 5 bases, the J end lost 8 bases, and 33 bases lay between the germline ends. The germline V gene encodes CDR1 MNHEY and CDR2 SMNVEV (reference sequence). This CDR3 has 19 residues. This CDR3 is CASSQDPTGTANGDNEAFF. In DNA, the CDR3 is TGTGCCAGCAGTCAAGACCCCACAGGGACCGCCAACGGGGACAACGAAGCTTTCTTT.

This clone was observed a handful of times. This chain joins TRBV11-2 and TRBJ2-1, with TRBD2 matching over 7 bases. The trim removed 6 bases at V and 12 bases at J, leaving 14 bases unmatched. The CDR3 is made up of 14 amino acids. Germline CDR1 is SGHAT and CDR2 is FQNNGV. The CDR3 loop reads CASSPGLVVYGQFF. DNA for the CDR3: TGTGCCAGCAGTCCAGGACTAGTTGTATATGGGCAGTTCTTC.

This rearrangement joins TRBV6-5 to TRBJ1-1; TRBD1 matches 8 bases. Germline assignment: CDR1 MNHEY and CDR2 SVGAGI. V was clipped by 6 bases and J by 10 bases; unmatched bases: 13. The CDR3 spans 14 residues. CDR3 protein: CASRGGQEHRPAFF. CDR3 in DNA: TGTGCCAGCAGGGGGGGACAGGAACACAGGCCAGCTTTCTTT.

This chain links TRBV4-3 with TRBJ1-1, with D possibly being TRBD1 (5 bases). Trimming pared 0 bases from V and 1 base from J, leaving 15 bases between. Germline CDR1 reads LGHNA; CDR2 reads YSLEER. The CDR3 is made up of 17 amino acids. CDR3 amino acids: CASSQDPAQGRNTEAFF. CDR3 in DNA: TGCGCCAGCAGCCAAGATCCAGCGCAGGGCCGGAACACTGAAGCTTTCTTT.

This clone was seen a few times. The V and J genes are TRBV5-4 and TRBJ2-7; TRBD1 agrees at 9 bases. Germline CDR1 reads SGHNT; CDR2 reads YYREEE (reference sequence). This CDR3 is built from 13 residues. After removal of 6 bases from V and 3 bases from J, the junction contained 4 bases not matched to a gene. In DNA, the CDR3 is TGTGCCAGCACCGGGACAGGGAGCTACGAGCAGTACTTC. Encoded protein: CASTGTGSYEQYF. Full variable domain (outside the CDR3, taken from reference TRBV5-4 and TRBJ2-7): ETGVTQSPTHLIKTRGQQVTLRCSSQSGHNTVSWYQQALGQGPQFIFQYYREEENGRGNFPPRFSGLQFPNYSSELNVNALELDDSALYLCASTGTGSYEQYFGPGTRLTVT.

CDR3 coding DNA: TGTGCCAGCAGCCTCGGGGCGGGGTCTAGAGATACGCAGTATTTT. This codes for CASSLGAGSRDTQYF. The chain is built from TRBV6-5 and TRBJ2-3; perhaps TRBD2 as D (6 bases). Trimming took off 6 bases at V and 5 bases at J, with 18 bases between the two ends. The CDR3 spans 15 residues. CDR1 and CDR2 from the germline V gene are MNHEY and SVGAGI.

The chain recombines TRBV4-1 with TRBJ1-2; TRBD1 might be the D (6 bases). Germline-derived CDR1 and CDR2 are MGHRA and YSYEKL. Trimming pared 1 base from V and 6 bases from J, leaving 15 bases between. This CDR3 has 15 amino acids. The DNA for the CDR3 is TGCGCCAGCAGCCAAGTCGGGACAAAAGGGGATGGCTACACCTTC. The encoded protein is CASSQVGTKGDGYTF.

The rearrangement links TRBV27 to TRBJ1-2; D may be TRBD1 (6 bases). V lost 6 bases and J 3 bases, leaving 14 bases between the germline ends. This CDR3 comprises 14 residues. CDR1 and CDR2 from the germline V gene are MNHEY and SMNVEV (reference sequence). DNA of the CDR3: TGTGCCAGCAGATCTACCGGACAGTACTATGGCTACACCTTC. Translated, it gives CASRSTGQYYGYTF.